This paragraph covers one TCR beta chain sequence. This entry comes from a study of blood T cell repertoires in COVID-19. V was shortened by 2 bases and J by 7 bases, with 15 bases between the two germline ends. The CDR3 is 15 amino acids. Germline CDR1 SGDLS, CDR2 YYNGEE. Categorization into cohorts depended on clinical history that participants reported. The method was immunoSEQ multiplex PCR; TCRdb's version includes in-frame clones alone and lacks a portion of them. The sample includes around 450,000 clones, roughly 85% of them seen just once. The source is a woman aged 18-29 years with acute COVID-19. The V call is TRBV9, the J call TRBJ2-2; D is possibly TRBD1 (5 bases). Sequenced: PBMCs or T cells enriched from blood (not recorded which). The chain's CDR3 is CASSVGVSQGGELFF. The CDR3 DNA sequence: TGTGCCAGCAGCGTTGGGGTCTCCCAGGGCGGGGAGCTGTTTTTT.